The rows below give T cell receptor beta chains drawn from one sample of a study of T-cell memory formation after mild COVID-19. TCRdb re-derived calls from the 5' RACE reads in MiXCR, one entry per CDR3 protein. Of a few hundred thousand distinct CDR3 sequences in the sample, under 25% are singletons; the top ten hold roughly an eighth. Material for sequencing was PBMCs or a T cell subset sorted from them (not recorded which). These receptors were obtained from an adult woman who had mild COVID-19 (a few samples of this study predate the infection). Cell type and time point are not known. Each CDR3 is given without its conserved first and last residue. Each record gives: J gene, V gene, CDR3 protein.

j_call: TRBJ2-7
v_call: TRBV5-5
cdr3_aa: ASSFEGTYEQY

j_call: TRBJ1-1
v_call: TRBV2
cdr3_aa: ASRSGRLNTEAF

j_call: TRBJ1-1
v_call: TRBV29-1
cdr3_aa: SVENAGSIGTEAF

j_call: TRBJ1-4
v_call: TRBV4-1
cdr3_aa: ASSPPGGYNEKLF

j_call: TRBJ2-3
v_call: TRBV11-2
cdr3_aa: ASSPRGGISDTQY

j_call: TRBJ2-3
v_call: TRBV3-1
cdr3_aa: ASKDASTDTQY

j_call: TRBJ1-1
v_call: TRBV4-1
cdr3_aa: ASSQDPGGQVGAF

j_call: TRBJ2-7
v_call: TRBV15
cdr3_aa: ATSRDRGEQY

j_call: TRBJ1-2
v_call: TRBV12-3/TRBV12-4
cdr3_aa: ASSSRGTGVGGYT

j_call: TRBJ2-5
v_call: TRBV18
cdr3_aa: ASSPAGLQETQY

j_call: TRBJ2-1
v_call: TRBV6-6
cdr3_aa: ASTTNGNEQF

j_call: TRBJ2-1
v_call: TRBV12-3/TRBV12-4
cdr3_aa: ASSPGGFQYNEQF

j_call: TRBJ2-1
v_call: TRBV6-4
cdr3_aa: ASSDSDRNEQF

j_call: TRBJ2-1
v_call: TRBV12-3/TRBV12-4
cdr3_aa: ASSQGLPSLYNEQF